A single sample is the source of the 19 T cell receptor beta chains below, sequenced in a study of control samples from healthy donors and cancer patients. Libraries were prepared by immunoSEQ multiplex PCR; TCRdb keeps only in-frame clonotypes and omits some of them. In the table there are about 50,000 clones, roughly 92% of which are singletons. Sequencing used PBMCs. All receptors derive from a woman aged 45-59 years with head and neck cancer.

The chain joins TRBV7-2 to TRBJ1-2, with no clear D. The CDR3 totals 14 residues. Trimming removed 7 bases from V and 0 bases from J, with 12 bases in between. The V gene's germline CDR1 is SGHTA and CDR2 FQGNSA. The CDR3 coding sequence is TGTGCCAGCACCGAGGCAGGAGCTAACTATGGCTACACCTTC. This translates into CASTEAGANYGYTF.

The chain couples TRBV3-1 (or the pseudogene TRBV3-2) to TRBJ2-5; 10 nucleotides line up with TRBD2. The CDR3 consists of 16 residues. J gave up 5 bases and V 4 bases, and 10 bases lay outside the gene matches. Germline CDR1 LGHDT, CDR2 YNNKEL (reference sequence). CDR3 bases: TGTGCCAGCAGCCGGGTAGCGGGGGGAGGAGGGGAGACCCAGTACTTC. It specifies CASSRVAGGGGETQYF.

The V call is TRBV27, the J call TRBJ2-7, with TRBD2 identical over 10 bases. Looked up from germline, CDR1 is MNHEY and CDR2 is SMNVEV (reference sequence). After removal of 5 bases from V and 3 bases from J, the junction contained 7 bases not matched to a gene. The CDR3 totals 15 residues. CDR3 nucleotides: TGTGCCAGCAGTCCCAGGACTAGCGGTTACTACGAGCAGTACTTC. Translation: CASSPRTSGYYEQYF.

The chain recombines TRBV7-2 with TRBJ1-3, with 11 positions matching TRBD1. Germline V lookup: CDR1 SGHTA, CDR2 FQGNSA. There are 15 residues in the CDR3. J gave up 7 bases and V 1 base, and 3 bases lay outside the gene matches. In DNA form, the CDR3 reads TGTGCCAGCAGCTTAGGGACAGGGGGCAGGAACACCATATATTTT. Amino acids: CASSLGTGGRNTIYF.

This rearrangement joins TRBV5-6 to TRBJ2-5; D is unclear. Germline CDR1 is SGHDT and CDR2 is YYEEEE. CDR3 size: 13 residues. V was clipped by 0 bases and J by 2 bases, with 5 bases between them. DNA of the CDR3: TGTGCCAGCAGCTTGGGCCAGCAAGAGACCCAGTACTTC. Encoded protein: CASSLGQQETQYF.

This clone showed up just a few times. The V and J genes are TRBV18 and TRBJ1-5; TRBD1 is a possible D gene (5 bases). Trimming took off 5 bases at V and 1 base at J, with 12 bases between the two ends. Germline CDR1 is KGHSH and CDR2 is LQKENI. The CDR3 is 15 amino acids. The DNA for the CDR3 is TGTGCCAGCTCATCGAGGGGTATGAGCAATCAGCCCCAGCATTTT. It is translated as CASSSRGMSNQPQHF.

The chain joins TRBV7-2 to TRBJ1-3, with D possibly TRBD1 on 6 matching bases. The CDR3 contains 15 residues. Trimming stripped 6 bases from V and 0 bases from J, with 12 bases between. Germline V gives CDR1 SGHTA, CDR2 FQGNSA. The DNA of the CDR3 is TGTGCCAGCAGACCCGCCAGGGGCTCTGGAAACACCATATATTTT. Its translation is CASRPARGSGNTIYF. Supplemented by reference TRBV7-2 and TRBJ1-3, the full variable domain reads GAGVSQSPSNKVTEKGKDVELRCDPISGHTALYWYRQSLGQGLEFLIYFQGNSAPDKSGLPSDRFSAERTGGSVSTLTIQRTQQEDSAVYLCASRPARGSGNTIYFGEGSWLTVV.

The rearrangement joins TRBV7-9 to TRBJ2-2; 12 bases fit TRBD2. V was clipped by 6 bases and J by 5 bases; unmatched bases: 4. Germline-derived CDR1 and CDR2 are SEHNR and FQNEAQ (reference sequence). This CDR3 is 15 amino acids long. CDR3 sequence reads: CASSFGTSGTGELFF. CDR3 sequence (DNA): TGTGCCAGCAGTTTCGGGACTAGCGGGACCGGGGAGCTGTTTTTT.

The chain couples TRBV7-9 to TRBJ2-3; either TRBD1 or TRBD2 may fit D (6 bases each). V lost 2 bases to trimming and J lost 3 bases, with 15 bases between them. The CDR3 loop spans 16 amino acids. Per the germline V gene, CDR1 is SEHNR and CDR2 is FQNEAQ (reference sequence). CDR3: CASSLPHGGQTDTQYF. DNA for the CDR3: TGTGCCAGCAGCTTACCTCATGGGGGGCAGACAGATACGCAGTATTTT.

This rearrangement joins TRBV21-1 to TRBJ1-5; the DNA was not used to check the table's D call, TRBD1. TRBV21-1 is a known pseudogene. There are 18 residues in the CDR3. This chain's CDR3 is CASSRTGLGGFADQPQHF. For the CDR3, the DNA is TGTGCCAGCAGCCGGACAGGGCTCGGGGGGTTTGCGGATCAGCCCCAGCATTTT.

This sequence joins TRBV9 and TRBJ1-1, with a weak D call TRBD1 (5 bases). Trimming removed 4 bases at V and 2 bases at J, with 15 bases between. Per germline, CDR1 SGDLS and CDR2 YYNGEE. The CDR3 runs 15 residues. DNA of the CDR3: TGTGCCAGCAGCCCCTCAGGGCCCACTAACACTGAAGCTTTCTTT. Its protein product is CASSPSGPTNTEAFF.

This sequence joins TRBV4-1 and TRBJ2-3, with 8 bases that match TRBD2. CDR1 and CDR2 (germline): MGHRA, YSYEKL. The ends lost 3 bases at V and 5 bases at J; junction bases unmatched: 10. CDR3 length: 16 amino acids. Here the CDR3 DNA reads TGCGCCAGCAGCCACGTCAAGCGGGAGTCAGTAGATACGCAGTATTTT. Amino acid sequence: CASSHVKRESVDTQYF.

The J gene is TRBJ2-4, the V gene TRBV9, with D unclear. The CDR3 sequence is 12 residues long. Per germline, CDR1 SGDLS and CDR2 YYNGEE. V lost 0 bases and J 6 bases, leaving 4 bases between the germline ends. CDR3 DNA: TGTGCCAGCAGCGTAGACGGAAACATTCAGTACTTC. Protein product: CASSVDGNIQYF.

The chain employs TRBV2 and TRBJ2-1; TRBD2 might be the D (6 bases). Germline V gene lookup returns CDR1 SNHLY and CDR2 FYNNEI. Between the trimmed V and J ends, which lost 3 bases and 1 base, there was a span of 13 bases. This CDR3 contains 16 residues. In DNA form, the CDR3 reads TGTGCCAGCAGTGAGCCGGGGGTGATATCCTACAATGAGCAGTTCTTC. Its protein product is CASSEPGVISYNEQFF.

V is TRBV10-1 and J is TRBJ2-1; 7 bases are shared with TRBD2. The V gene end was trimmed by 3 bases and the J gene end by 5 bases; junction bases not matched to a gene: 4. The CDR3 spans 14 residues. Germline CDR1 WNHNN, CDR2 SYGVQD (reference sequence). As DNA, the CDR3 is TGCGCCAGCAGTGACCAGCGGGGAAACAATGAGCAGTTCTTC. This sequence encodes CASSDQRGNNEQFF.

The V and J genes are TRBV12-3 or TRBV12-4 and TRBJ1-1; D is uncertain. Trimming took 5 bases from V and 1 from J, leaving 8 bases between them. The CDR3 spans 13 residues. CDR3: CASSPWGNTEAFF. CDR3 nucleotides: TGTGCCAGCAGTCCCTGGGGGAACACTGAAGCTTTCTTT.

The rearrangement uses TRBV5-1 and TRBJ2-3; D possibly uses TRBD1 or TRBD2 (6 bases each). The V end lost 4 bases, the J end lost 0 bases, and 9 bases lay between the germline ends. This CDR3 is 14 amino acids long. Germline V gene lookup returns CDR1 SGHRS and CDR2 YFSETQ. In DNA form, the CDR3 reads TGCGCCAGCAGCGCGGGACATAGCACAGATACGCAGTATTTT. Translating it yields CASSAGHSTDTQYF.

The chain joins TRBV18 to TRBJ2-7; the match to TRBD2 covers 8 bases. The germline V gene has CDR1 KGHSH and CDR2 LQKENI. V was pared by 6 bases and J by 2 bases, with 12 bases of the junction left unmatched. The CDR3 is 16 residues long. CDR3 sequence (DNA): TGTGCCAGCTCGCGGGAGGACCCGCGAGGGCCCTACGAGCAGTACTTC. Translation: CASSREDPRGPYEQYF.

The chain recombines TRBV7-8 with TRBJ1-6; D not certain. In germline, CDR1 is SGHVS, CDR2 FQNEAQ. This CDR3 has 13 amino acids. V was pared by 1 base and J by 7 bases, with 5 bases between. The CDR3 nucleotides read TGTGCCAGCAGCTTAGTTCGGAATTCACCCCTCCACTTT. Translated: CASSLVRNSPLHF.